This T cell receptor (beta chain) was sequenced during a study of T cells in Graves' hyperthyroidism and ophthalmopathy. Broader study findings: A model using 13 V-J features told ophthalmopathy apart from stable hyperthyroidism. Most clonotypes that expanded in the thyroid above 0.001 also showed up in blood.

Ten or more counts support this clonotype. Its target is unknown. PBMCs were derived from roughly 10 ml fresh peripheral blood. The source material, RNA transcripts, was used to amplify TCR beta CDR3 regions. RT-PCR in the first round (using the HTBI primer set) targeted the TCR CDR3. TCRdb re-derived calls from the multiplex PCR reads in MiXCR, one entry per CDR3 protein. The repertoire holds 270,000 or so distinct CDR3 sequences, with around 15% as singletons. V lost 6 bases, J lost 6 bases, and 8 bases lay in between. This CDR3 has 11 residues. The sample consisted of blood. The V gene is TRBV12-3 or TRBV12-4, the J gene TRBJ1-1; D gene unclear. The TCR comes from a woman between 45 and 65 years old with Graves' hyperthyroidism that later progressed to Graves' ophthalmopathy. CDR3 in DNA: TGTGCCAGCAGATCACGGGCTGAAGCTTTCTTT. As protein: CASRSRAEAFF.